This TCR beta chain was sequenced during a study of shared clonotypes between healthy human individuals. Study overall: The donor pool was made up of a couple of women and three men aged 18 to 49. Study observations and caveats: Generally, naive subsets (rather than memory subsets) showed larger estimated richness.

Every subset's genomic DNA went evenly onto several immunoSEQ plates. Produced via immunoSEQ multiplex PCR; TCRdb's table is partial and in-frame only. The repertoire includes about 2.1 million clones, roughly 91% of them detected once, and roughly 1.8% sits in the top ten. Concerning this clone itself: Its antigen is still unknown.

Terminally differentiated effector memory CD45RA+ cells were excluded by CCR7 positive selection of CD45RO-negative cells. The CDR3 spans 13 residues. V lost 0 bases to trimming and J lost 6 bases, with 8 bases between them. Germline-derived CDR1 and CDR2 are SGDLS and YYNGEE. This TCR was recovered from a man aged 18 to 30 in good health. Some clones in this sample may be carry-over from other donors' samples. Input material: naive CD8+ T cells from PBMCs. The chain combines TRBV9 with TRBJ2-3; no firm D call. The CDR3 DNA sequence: TGTGCCAGCAGCGTAGTCTCCTGGGATACGCAGTATTTT. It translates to CASSVVSWDTQYF.